This TCR beta chain was sequenced in a study of a mutant IDH1 vaccine in newly diagnosed glioma. The CDR3 spans 14 residues. V was pared by 7 bases and J by 0 bases, with 7 bases of the junction left unmatched. CDR1 and CDR2 (germline): SGHRS, YFSETQ. This clone appeared once. As yet, its antigen is unknown. Whole-study findings and limits: Pseudoprogression showed no apparent link to changes in top peripheral T cell clonotypes.

Stated time point: week 5, during vaccination. In every dose of vaccine, 300 ug of mutant IDH1 20-mer peptide was given alongside topical imiquimod. The donors' diagnosis was new WHO grade 3 or 4 astrocytoma that was IDH1-mutant and ATRX-lost. Clones were read by immunoSEQ multiplex PCR, and TCRdb kept only the in-frame ones, dropping some. In the table there are just under 80,000 clones, roughly nine tenths of which are singletons. The material was PBMCs, obtained from a glioma patient whose treatment included an IDH1 peptide vaccine. This clonotype was obtained from a woman aged 45 to 65 with glioma. The chain employs TRBV5-1 and TRBJ2-7, with TRBD1 matching 7 bases. The CDR3 DNA reads as TGCGCCAGCCGCAGGACAGGCGTCTCCTACGAGCAGTACTTC. This codes for CASRRTGVSYEQYF.